The rows below give T cell receptor beta chains drawn from one sample of a study of CXCR3-negative and CXCR3-positive naive CD8 T cells. TCRdb reprocessed the 5' RACE reads and keeps a single row for each CDR3 protein, giving no DNA. This repertoire comprises 35,000 to 45,000 distinct CDR3 sequences; its ten largest clones make up roughly 1.8%. The sample was naive CXCR3- CD8+ T cells from blood. The receptors were sampled from a human donor in good health. Some clones in this sample may be carry-over from other donors' samples. The CDR3 runs from the conserved cysteine through the conserved F or W. Only some rows state a clone size, as once, few, many or a class for expanded clones.

clone_size: .
j_call: TRBJ1-6
v_call: TRBV28
cdr3_aa: CASTPLWTGNSPLHF

clone_size: .
j_call: TRBJ1-2
v_call: TRBV7-6
cdr3_aa: CASSQGQGADGYTF

clone_size: .
j_call: TRBJ1-1
v_call: TRBV27
cdr3_aa: CASRNRGLGTEAFF

clone_size: .
j_call: TRBJ2-1
v_call: TRBV29-1
cdr3_aa: CSVERGLTAYNEQFF

clone_size: .
j_call: TRBJ2-1
v_call: TRBV3-1
cdr3_aa: CASSPLGRRGIDEQFF

clone_size: .
j_call: TRBJ2-1
v_call: TRBV27
cdr3_aa: CASRGGGIEQFF

clone_size: .
j_call: TRBJ2-7
v_call: TRBV4-3
cdr3_aa: CASSQDFNREQYF

clone_size: .
j_call: TRBJ1-5
v_call: TRBV2
cdr3_aa: CASSAQVDSNQPQHF

clone_size: .
j_call: TRBJ1-5
v_call: TRBV19
cdr3_aa: CASSAQGWEPQHF

clone_size: .
j_call: TRBJ1-2
v_call: TRBV7-9
cdr3_aa: CASDKGGREGYTF

clone_size: .
j_call: TRBJ2-4
v_call: TRBV7-9
cdr3_aa: CASSPGGGRDIQYF

clone_size: .
j_call: TRBJ2-7
v_call: TRBV21-1
cdr3_aa: CASSKRLGLDCYYEQYF

clone_size: .
j_call: TRBJ2-2
v_call: TRBV5-1
cdr3_aa: CASSWAPEDTGELFF

clone_size: .
j_call: TRBJ2-5
v_call: TRBV6-5
cdr3_aa: CASSYSGTGALQETQYF

clone_size: .
j_call: TRBJ2-3
v_call: TRBV7-8
cdr3_aa: CASSLEGDTQYF

clone_size: .
j_call: TRBJ2-1
v_call: TRBV20-1
cdr3_aa: CSANPGASGPYNEQFF

clone_size: .
j_call: TRBJ1-2
v_call: TRBV29-1
cdr3_aa: CSVVPVQGDYGYTF

clone_size: .
j_call: TRBJ1-5
v_call: TRBV6-1
cdr3_aa: CASSEASPWDSNQPQHF

clone_size: .
j_call: TRBJ1-5
v_call: TRBV27
cdr3_aa: CASSFGYNQPQHF

clone_size: .
j_call: TRBJ1-1
v_call: TRBV7-9
cdr3_aa: CATRDRTNTEAFF

clone_size: .
j_call: TRBJ1-1
v_call: TRBV7-9
cdr3_aa: CASSLDRGLTEAFF

clone_size: .
j_call: TRBJ1-2
v_call: TRBV4-2
cdr3_aa: CASSQETPRNYGYTF

clone_size: .
j_call: TRBJ1-1
v_call: TRBV5-1
cdr3_aa: CASSLQYGQGHTEAFF

clone_size: .
j_call: TRBJ2-1
v_call: TRBV7-6
cdr3_aa: CASSLDSYNEQFF

clone_size: .
j_call: TRBJ1-1
v_call: TRBV7-2
cdr3_aa: CASSFRGLGEAFF

clone_size: .
j_call: TRBJ2-5
v_call: TRBV4-2
cdr3_aa: CASSQPPGQRYEETQYF

clone_size: .
j_call: TRBJ2-1
v_call: TRBV9
cdr3_aa: CASTVDSTFREQFF

clone_size: medium-sized
j_call: TRBJ1-1
v_call: TRBV7-3
cdr3_aa: CASSLRMYTEAFF

clone_size: .
j_call: TRBJ1-1
v_call: TRBV5-1
cdr3_aa: CASSLVTNTEAFF

clone_size: .
j_call: TRBJ2-1
v_call: TRBV6-4
cdr3_aa: CASSDRGVLYNEQFF

clone_size: medium-sized
j_call: TRBJ2-3
v_call: TRBV7-2
cdr3_aa: CASSLVGRGTSTDTQYF

clone_size: .
j_call: TRBJ2-3
v_call: TRBV29-1
cdr3_aa: CSGLAGGYTDTQYF

clone_size: .
j_call: TRBJ1-2
v_call: TRBV7-8
cdr3_aa: CASIPGQGLNYGYTF

clone_size: .
j_call: TRBJ2-3
v_call: TRBV6-5
cdr3_aa: CASSYASTDTQYF

clone_size: .
j_call: TRBJ1-1
v_call: TRBV4-1
cdr3_aa: CASSQDVMGGTEAFF

clone_size: .
j_call: TRBJ2-4
v_call: TRBV12-3/TRBV12-4
cdr3_aa: CASSVVAGVDIQYF

clone_size: .
j_call: TRBJ2-7
v_call: TRBV29-1
cdr3_aa: CSVLETGDEQYF

clone_size: .
j_call: TRBJ1-2
v_call: TRBV20-1
cdr3_aa: CSARDQFMGYTF

clone_size: .
j_call: TRBJ2-3
v_call: TRBV14
cdr3_aa: CASSQGIGFASDTQYF

clone_size: .
j_call: TRBJ2-1
v_call: TRBV11-2
cdr3_aa: CASSYGPSDEQFF

clone_size: .
j_call: TRBJ1-1
v_call: TRBV28
cdr3_aa: CASSFSVGANTEAFF

clone_size: .
j_call: TRBJ2-1
v_call: TRBV11-3
cdr3_aa: CASSLEGGQGADEQFF

clone_size: .
j_call: TRBJ1-2
v_call: TRBV7-2
cdr3_aa: CASSLAQGSLDGYTF

clone_size: .
j_call: TRBJ2-7
v_call: TRBV11-1
cdr3_aa: CASSPGDPYGQYF

clone_size: .
j_call: TRBJ2-7
v_call: TRBV29-1
cdr3_aa: CSVEDRTNYEQYF

clone_size: medium-sized
j_call: TRBJ2-2
v_call: TRBV11-2
cdr3_aa: CASRIQGGDGELFF

clone_size: .
j_call: TRBJ2-1
v_call: TRBV29-1
cdr3_aa: CSVAAMGARNEQFF

clone_size: .
j_call: TRBJ2-3
v_call: TRBV28
cdr3_aa: CASSFSGGGMTDTQYF

clone_size: .
j_call: TRBJ2-7
v_call: TRBV20-1
cdr3_aa: CSASGDRDYEQYF